This entry describes one T cell receptor beta chain. Its antigen remains unknown. V dropped 5 bases and J dropped 8; count of bases not matched to a gene: 12. Germline CDR1 and CDR2: SGHKS and YYEKEE (reference sequence). The CDR3 consists of 15 residues. In the PCR, 60 Vbeta and 13 Jbeta primers were used. Only in-frame clones appear in the TCRdb table, and some are missing; sequencing was by immunoSEQ multiplex PCR. The sample includes 130,000 or so clones, 81% of them seen just once. The data are from a study of cytomegalovirus exposure and HLA in healthy donors. Study findings and constraints: Rare TCR sequences dominated, though some public TCRs recurred in many donors. Sequencing likely produced, as an artifact, a cluster of highly shared sequence variants.

The source is a man between 18 and 35 years old in good health and CMV-seronegative. The sequenced sample consisted of PBMCs. The gene calls are TRBV5-5 and TRBJ2-1, with TRBD2 identical over 8 bases. CDR3 loop: CASRKVAGGSYEQFF. The CDR3 bases are TGTGCCAGCAGGAAAGTTGCGGGGGGTTCCTATGAGCAGTTCTTC.